The 9 T cell receptor beta chains below all came from one sample that was sequenced in a study of blood T cell repertoires in COVID-19 (dated by TCRdb to 2020 to 2021). Library creation used the immunoSEQ multiplex PCR assay. Imported from immuneACCESS, the table was reduced by TCRdb to in-frame sequences with V and J called. These copies leave out some clones; in studies compared against another copy, an unresolved V gene accounts for under half, and the cause of the remainder is not known. The sample includes approximately 100,000 clones, with about 80% observed a single time. Approximately 25% of the sample is held by the ten biggest clonotypes. Material: peripheral blood. The origin of the receptors is a man between 65 and 80 years old with acute or convalescent COVID-19.

V gene TRBV6-5 combines with J gene TRBJ1-1; D might be TRBD1 (6 bases). This CDR3 contains 14 residues. Germline lookup yields CDR1 MNHEY and CDR2 SVGAGI. Trimming shortened V by 6 bases and J by 7 bases, and 18 bases separated the two germline ends. The CDR3 region is CASRTQGRLGEAFF. The CDR3 DNA follows: TGTGCCAGCAGGACACAGGGAAGGTTGGGTGAAGCTTTCTTT.

This chain uses TRBV2 with TRBJ1-5; no firm D call. The CDR3 is 14 amino acids. V was shortened by 5 bases and J by 7 bases, with 15 bases between the two germline ends. Germline CDR1 and CDR2: SNHLY and FYNNEI. This CDR3 is CASSLNGVGQPQHF. The CDR3 coding sequence is TGTGCCAGCAGTCTGAACGGGGTCGGGCAGCCCCAGCATTTT.

The chain carries TRBV7-9 and TRBJ2-1; the D is unclear. Germline CDR1 reads SEHNR; CDR2 reads FQNEAQ (reference sequence). Between the trimmed V and J ends, which lost 1 base and 10 bases, there was a span of 11 bases. The CDR3 contains 13 residues. The CDR3, as DNA: TGTGCCAGCAGCTTAGGGTCCCTCGGGGAGCAGTTCTTC. Translated, it gives CASSLGSLGEQFF.

The rearrangement uses TRBV2 and TRBJ1-5; possible D gene TRBD1, 6 bases. Trimming cost V 5 bases and J 1 base, with 18 bases left between them. Germline CDR1 reads SNHLY; CDR2 reads FYNNEI. The CDR3 runs to 17 residues. CDR3 region: CASSPDRGGMSNQPQHF. The CDR3 nucleotides are TGTGCCAGCAGTCCGGACAGAGGGGGTATGAGCAATCAGCCCCAGCATTTT.

A single count supports this clone. The V and J genes are TRBV28 and TRBJ1-5; TRBD1 matches 7 bases. The germline CDR1 and CDR2 sequences are MDHEN and SYDVKM. Trimming took 7 bases from V and 3 from J; bases not matched to a gene: 9. There are 15 residues in the CDR3. CDR3: CASMILTGLNQPQHF. CDR3 in DNA: TGTGCCAGCATGATACTGACAGGGCTCAATCAGCCCCAGCATTTT.

The chain joins TRBV11-1 to TRBJ2-5; 9 bases are a match to TRBD2. Trimming took 1 base from V and 6 from J; bases not matched to a gene: 6. The CDR3 length is 15 residues. Germline assignment: CDR1 SGHAT and CDR2 FQDESV (reference sequence). The CDR3 region is CASSLGGRAGKTQYF. The CDR3 bases are TGTGCCAGCAGCTTAGGCGGGAGGGCCGGTAAGACCCAGTACTTC.

V usage is TRBV2 and J usage is TRBJ2-7; the match to TRBD1 covers 7 bases. Trimming at V came to 6 bases and at J to 1 base, leaving 3 bases not matched to a gene. The CDR3 covers 13 residues. Germline CDR1 is SNHLY and CDR2 is FYNNEI. The CDR3: CASRPGQSYEQYF. DNA of the CDR3: TGTGCCAGCAGACCGGGACAGTCCTACGAGCAGTACTTC. Combining the CDR3 with reference TRBV2 and TRBJ2-7 gives the whole variable domain EPEVTQTPSHQVTQMGQEVILRCVPISNHLYFYWYRQILGQKVEFLVSFYNNEISEKSEIFDDQFSVERPDGSNFTLKIRSTKLEDSAMYFCASRPGQSYEQYFGPGTRLTVT.

This chain links TRBV11-2 with TRBJ2-7, with a tentative D call TRBD1 (5 bases). Germline CDR1 is SGHAT and CDR2 is FQNNGV. The CDR3 contains 16 residues. The ends were cut back, 5 bases at V and 1 base at J, with 18 bases in the middle. This CDR3 is CASSQIAGALSYEQYF. In DNA, the CDR3 is TGTGCCAGCAGCCAGATTGCTGGGGCACTGTCCTACGAGCAGTACTTC.

The chain combines TRBV5-8 with TRBJ2-3, with TRBD2 matching 14 bases. Germline lookup yields CDR1 SGHTS and CDR2 YDEGEE. J gave up 3 bases and V 3 bases, and 9 bases lay outside the gene matches. The CDR3 extends over 18 amino acids. CDR3 sequence (DNA): TGTGCCAGCAGCTCGCCCGGGACTAGCGGGAGAAGGACAGATACGCAGTATTTT. It translates to CASSSPGTSGRRTDTQYF.